The source of this T cell receptor (beta chain) is a study of blood T cells in healthy people across ages. Whole-study findings and limits: Samples with more naive T cells showed higher observed beta diversity. Naive CD4+ cells and diversity were both higher in long-lived donors than in aged donors. Per million T cells, TCR beta diversity dropped about linearly as age rose.

Combining a sample-barcoded 5' primer with a J-beta primer mix, a second PCR ran for roughly 7 to 12 cycles. Tags on each cDNA molecule came from a template-switch adaptor with 12 random nucleotides. TCRdb passed the 5' RACE reads through MiXCR, listing each CDR3 protein once. The table lists about 1.8 million distinct CDR3 sequences, just under 50% of them singletons. This CDR3 is 18 amino acids long. Germline CDR1 is MNHEY and CDR2 is SVGEGT. About this clonotype: What it binds is unknown. This may come from a read error, since a much larger clone is one base off.

This chain connects TRBV6-2 or TRBV6-3 to TRBJ2-6; TRBD1 might be the D (5 bases). Sequencing was done on a sample of blood. The sequence was obtained from a woman in her forties in good health. The CDR3 loop is CAGSYSQGRPSGANVLTF. The DNA of the CDR3 is TGTGCCGGCAGTTACTCGCAGGGTCGACCCTCTGGGGCCAACGTCCTGACTTTC.